This record concerns one T cell receptor (beta chain) sequence. Its antigen specificity is not known. One base away there is no much larger clone; base qualities are not given. The entry originates in a study of cytomegalovirus exposure and HLA in healthy donors (TCRdb year 2017). For the study in its entirety: In an earlier analysis of about 560 of the donors, around 290 Gb of sequence data and roughly 100 million unique TCR beta sequences from 150 million to 200 million T cells were reported. An early release that covered approximately 600 HLA-typed donors contained about 290 gigabases of sequencing data and about 93 million unique TCR sequences. Among the approximately 400 genotyped donors, more than 70% belonged to the genetic ancestry cluster associated with self-reported Caucasian donors. The study was designed to test whether signatures of past pathogen exposure could be identified by cataloging public T cell receptors. The T cell repertoires of under 750 subjects were profiled by immunosequencing and related to cytomegalovirus serostatus. Along with the approximately 650-subject first cohort, a separate validation cohort of more than 90 different subjects was used. To predict cytomegalovirus infection status, the study combined high-throughput TCR immunosequencing, statistical association of individual TCRs with disease status, and machine learning. To study patterns of TCR occurrence, a later analysis re-analyzed previously published TCR beta repertoires from several hundred donors and added high-resolution HLA genotyping. Rather than using new phenotypic data, the later analysis identified candidate immune exposures from TCR beta sequences and from how often those sequences occurred across donors. In an earlier analysis of several hundred of the donors, high-throughput TCR beta sequencing was used to judge whether each TCR beta V gene segment behaved as functional or pseudogenic. Donor age, sex, ethnicity and CMV serostatus were compiled together with the repertoire data. Genome-wide SNP genotypes for about three fifths of the roughly 670 donors were used in a later genetic analysis, which treated that subset as a discovery cohort. Every repertoire in the discovery cohort had been generated on one and the same sequencing platform. HLA typing included class I and class II loci at four-digit resolution. The number of typed donors differed by locus: roughly 629-640 for A, B, C, DRB1 and DQB1; approximately 530 for DQA1; fewer than 610 for DPA1; and some 430 for DPB1. Four to six DR-DQ haplotypes were handled as single units for association and clustering, since linkage in the cohort was strong. Among some 410 genotyped donors of the cohort, an average of around 250,000 unique TCR beta nucleotide sequences was sequenced per donor, of which roughly 17% were non-productive.

The cohort comprised 710 or so healthy bone marrow donors. At the time of sampling, all cohort members were nominally healthy, though unrecorded immune exposures were likely present. The donor tested CMV seropositive, placing the donor among the roughly 270 seropositive members of the cohort. A peripheral blood sample was provided by each donor, and peripheral blood mononuclear cells were used for TCR beta sequencing. Genomic DNA was extracted from the blood cell samples with the Qiagen DNeasy Blood Extraction Kit. Study-level results and caveats: According to a later genetic analysis, donors in an Asian-associated ancestry cluster had fewer N-insertions in productive TCRs than the approximately 630-donor mean. Because counts were too low, about 18 rarely observed V segments, including chromosome 9 orphons, were excluded from the earlier analysis of around 590 of the donors. A later analysis reported that several top co-occurrence clusters appeared linked to parvovirus B19, influenza, CMV and Epstein-Barr virus. In vitro tests confirmed that three of the cytomegalovirus-associated TCR beta chains recognize cytomegalovirus antigens. In a later analysis, the rate of TCR association differed among HLA loci, with DRB1 alleles having the most associated TCRs and HLA-C alleles having the fewest. Cytomegalovirus status was reported to be diagnosed by the classifier with high specificity and sensitivity in both the original and validation cohorts. While some public TCRs were present in many individuals, most TCR sequences turned up only very rarely across donors. It was suggested by the authors that the approach could potentially be generalized to other disease states and immunological phenotypes. The sequencing pipeline was judged likely to have produced a cluster of highly shared sequence variants as a technical artifact. Linkage disequilibrium might explain the correlated functional status among segregating V segments, but an unknown experimental factor could not be excluded. HLA typing was unavailable for some donors at each locus, so association tests used only the typed subset. Broadly in line with IMGT annotations, most TCR beta V segments showed up in productive rearrangements about 87% or about 30% of the time in an earlier analysis of 450 to 750 of the donors. In the study, roughly 160 TCR beta chains were listed as associated with cytomegalovirus. When HLA alleles, especially DR and DQ, strongly co-occurred, attributing TCR associations to individual alleles was difficult. In a later genetic analysis, a missense DCLRE1C variant was associated with V-gene and J-gene trimming of TCR beta chains, and the association was replicated in an independent cohort. A further reported finding was that TCR beta sequences accurately predicted the HLA-A and HLA-B alleles for most subjects in the first cohort. In this cohort, only TCR beta chains were sequenced, and detectable features were limited by the absence of alpha or paired-chain data. Sequencing depth was assumed to be roughly uniform across donors in the presence/absence analyses, though that assumption may not hold. In a later analysis, 15,000 to 20,000 TCR beta sequences were associated with specific HLA alleles at a false discovery rate of 0.05. In a later analysis, HLA-associated TCR beta chains showed more clonal expansion and lower generation probabilities than non-associated chains that were equally common. In a later analysis, most CMV-associated TCR beta chains were found to appear HLA-restricted, with HLA associations seemingly driven largely by CMV exposure. CMV serostatus was the only immune exposure information available for the cohort.

The library relied on the immunoSEQ multiplex PCR assay. For the multiplex PCR, a mixture combining 60 forward primers for TCR Vbeta segments and 13 reverse primers for TCR Jbeta segments was used. The CDR3 region of rearranged TCR beta genes was amplified from genomic DNA by a multiplex PCR assay. The amplified TCR beta libraries were sequenced on the Illumina HiSeq System as 87-base-pair reads. The source study handled its data this way. A later analysis counted 65 million to 90 million unique TCR beta chains across the 670 or so repertoires, and some 11 million of these chains were shared by at least two donors. Raw reads were error-corrected and collapsed into unique sequences by a nearest-neighbor algorithm in which closely related sequences were merged to remove PCR and sequencing errors. CDR3 sequences were aligned to IMGT reference sequences to assign V, D and J gene segments. For a sequence to be retained, a match of at least six nucleotides was required to both a V gene segment and a J gene segment. A rearrangement was called productive if the CDR3 had no stop codons and remained in frame with V and J, and every other rearrangement was called non-productive. Following IMGT convention, CDR3 was defined as the stretch from the second conserved V-encoded cysteine to the conserved J-encoded phenylalanine. The earlier analysis of 550 to 650 of the donors excluded any sequence lacking an unambiguous match to a single V gene segment. An earlier analysis of roughly 590 of the donors called V segments functional above 56.7% productive rearrangements and segregating when the between-donor standard deviation exceeded 5%. To diagnose cytomegalovirus status from the catalog of TCR beta chain sequences, a statistical classification framework was built. A later analysis assigned V and J genes by comparing TCR nucleotide sequences with IMGT/GENE-DB human TR gene sequences. In a later analysis, CDR3 sequences and most-parsimonious VDJ recombination scenarios were assigned using the TCRdist pipeline. A later analysis defined each TCR beta chain by its CDR3 amino acid sequence plus V-gene family, and excluded reads lacking a unique V-gene family. As a way to deal with suspected cross-contamination and a sequencing artifact, a later analysis dropped 450 to 600 nucleotide sequences that were highly shared and had low generation probability. A later analysis calculated a clonal expansion index for each public chain from normalized within-repertoire ranks of inferred template counts. Generation probabilities in a later analysis came from a VDJ recombination model fitted to out-of-frame rearrangements, and those results were checked against IGoR. A later analysis scored TCR-TCR, TCR-HLA and TCR-CMV co-occurrence with hypergeometric tests, applying a repertoire-size bias correction to TCR pairs. To estimate false discovery rates, a later analysis permuted the HLA or CMV assignments 20 times. A later analysis grouped co-occurring TCRs with DBSCAN, adding TCRdist sequence similarity when clustering within HLA-allele-positive subsets. Repertoires with fewer than 30,000 or more than 120,000 public chains, plus five repertoires with anomalous nucleotide sharing, were excluded from co-occurrence clustering. The immuneACCESS repertoire file appears here via TCRdb, limited to in-frame rearrangements. These files lack a portion of the clones; in checked studies, under half of the deficit traces to unresolved V genes, and the cause of the others is not known. The V and J calls and clone size are taken from that table; D and trimming were inferred from the DNA. Within this sample are under 200,000 clones, with nearly 80% of them counted one time only. 5% to 6% of the sample is in the top ten clones.

This TCR was sampled from a woman in her 30s in good health and CMV-seropositive. Source material: PBMCs.

Read as DNA, the sequence is TGTGCCAGCAGCTTTACGGACTTATCCTACGAGCAGTACTTC. Its protein product is CASSFTDLSYEQYF. The V and J segments used are TRBV7-9 and TRBJ2-7; TRBD2 is a weak D gene call, 5 bases matching. V is clipped by 3 bases and J by 1 base, and the sequence between their germline boundaries is 10 bases long. Looking up the germline V gene (reference sequence) yields CDR1 SEHNR and CDR2 FQNEAQ. The CDR3 covers 14 residues, taking in both the cysteine and the phenylalanine. Solely the CDR3 DNA is kept, with 42 bases framed from the first base. The full variable domain, completed from the reference TRBV7-9 and TRBJ2-7 proteins outside the CDR3, reads DTGVSQNPRHKITKRGQNVTFRCDPISEHNRLYWYRQTLGQGPEFLTYFQNEAQLEKSRLLSDRFSAERPKGSFSTLEIQRTEQGDSAMYLCASSFTDLSYEQYFGPGTRLTVT.